Below, one T cell receptor beta chain is given with its context. The antigen remains unidentified. The data originate from a study of OX40 agonist ivuxolimab in advanced cancers. Study-level points and caveats: By week 6 at 0.1 to 3.0 mg/kg, blood CD4+ and CD8+ T cells had expanded clonally.

Clones were read by immunoSEQ multiplex PCR, and TCRdb kept only the in-frame ones, dropping some. The sample lists around 77,000 clones; roughly 90% were seen once. This CDR3 is 12 amino acids long. V lost 3 bases to trimming and J lost 13 bases; unmatched junction nucleotides: 10. Germline V CDR1 and CDR2: SGHRS, YFSETQ. The chain joins TRBV5-1 to TRBJ2-7, with 7 positions matching TRBD2. The sample here was CD4+ or CD8+ T cells sorted from blood, taken in a trial of the OX40 agonist ivuxolimab. This TCR was recovered from an adult with an advanced solid tumor such as melanoma, head and neck, liver or kidney cancer. The CDR3 loop reads CASSWDYGGAYF. The CDR3, as DNA: TGCGCCAGCAGCTGGGACTATGGCGGAGCCTACTTC.